Detailed here is one TCR beta chain. Profiled with immunoSEQ multiplex PCR; TCRdb holds only in-frame clones, not every one. The sample yields around 730,000 clones, approximately 85% seen once. Per germline, CDR1 SGHVS and CDR2 FQNEAQ. The ends were cut back, 2 bases at V and 2 bases at J, with 22 bases in the middle. The CDR3 spans 18 residues. The sample is drawn from a study of shared T cell receptors in the human thymus. The same data also contributed to another study, on human thymus T cells. From that report: Resections removed during corrective heart surgery provided the thymus tissue used.

Sequencing was performed on thymocytes. The chain uses TRBV7-8 and TRBJ2-7; the D gene is possibly TRBD2 (6 bases). The source of this sequence is a girl less than two years old with a congenital heart defect. The chain's CDR3 is CASSLKRAPGTLTYEQYF. The CDR3 nucleotides are TGTGCCAGCAGCTTAAAGCGGGCGCCCGGGACTCTCACCTACGAGCAGTACTTC.